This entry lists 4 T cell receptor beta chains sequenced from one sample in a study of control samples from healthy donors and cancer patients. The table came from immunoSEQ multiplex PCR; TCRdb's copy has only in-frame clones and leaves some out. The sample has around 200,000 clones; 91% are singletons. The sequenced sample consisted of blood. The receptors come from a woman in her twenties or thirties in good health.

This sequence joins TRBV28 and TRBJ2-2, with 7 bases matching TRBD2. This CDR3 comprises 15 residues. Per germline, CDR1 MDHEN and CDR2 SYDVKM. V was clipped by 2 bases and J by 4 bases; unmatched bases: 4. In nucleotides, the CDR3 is TGTGCCAGCAGTTTAGGGAGGGCCGGCACCGGGGAGCTGTTTTTT. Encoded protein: CASSLGRAGTGELFF.

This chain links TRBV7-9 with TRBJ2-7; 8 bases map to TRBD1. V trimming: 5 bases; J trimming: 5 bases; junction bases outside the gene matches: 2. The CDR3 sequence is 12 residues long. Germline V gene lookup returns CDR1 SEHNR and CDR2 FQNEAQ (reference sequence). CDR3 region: CASSGQGHEQYF. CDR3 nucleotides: TGTGCCAGCAGCGGACAGGGCCACGAGCAGTACTTC.

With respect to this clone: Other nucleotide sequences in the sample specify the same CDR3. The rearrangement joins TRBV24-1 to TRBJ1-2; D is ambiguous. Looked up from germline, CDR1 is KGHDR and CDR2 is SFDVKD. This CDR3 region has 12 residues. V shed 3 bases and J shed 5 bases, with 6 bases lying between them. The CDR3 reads CATSDRGYGYTF. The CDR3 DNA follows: TGTGCCACCAGTGATCGGGGATATGGCTACACCTTC.

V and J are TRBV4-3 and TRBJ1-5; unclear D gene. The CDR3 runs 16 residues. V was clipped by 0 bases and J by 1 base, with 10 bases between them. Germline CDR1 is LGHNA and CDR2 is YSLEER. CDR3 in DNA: TGCGCCAGCAGCCAAGAGGGAGGGAGGAGCAATCAGCCCCAGCATTTT. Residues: CASSQEGGRSNQPQHF.